These T cell receptor beta chains were read from a single sample in a study of blood T cell repertoires in COVID-19. The assay was immunoSEQ multiplex PCR, and TCRdb's table has in-frame clones only and misses some. The profile shows 140,000 or so clones, 85% of them singletons. Material for sequencing was peripheral blood. These receptors were taken from a human donor with acute or convalescent COVID-19. The donor label of this sample is uncertain. Each CDR3 is given with its conserved first and last residue. Size values are once, few and many counts, or a class for expanded clones, and some rows have none.

v_call: TRBV10-3; j_call: TRBJ2-1; clone_size: once; cdr3_aa: CAISAGTGGDEQFF
v_call: TRBV4-2; j_call: TRBJ2-1; clone_size: -; cdr3_aa: CASSQGRDWTYNEQFF
v_call: TRBV19; j_call: TRBJ1-6; clone_size: -; cdr3_aa: CASNDRGRMDNSPLHF
v_call: TRBV7-6; j_call: TRBJ2-5; clone_size: -; cdr3_aa: CASSPRQGGTQYF
v_call: TRBV27; j_call: TRBJ2-2; clone_size: few; cdr3_aa: CASSLFSRGGELFF
v_call: TRBV4-2; j_call: TRBJ2-3; clone_size: -; cdr3_aa: CASSQDFYGTDTQYF
v_call: TRBV28; j_call: TRBJ2-7; clone_size: -; cdr3_aa: CASTANGLAGGEQYF
v_call: TRBV23-1; j_call: TRBJ1-4; clone_size: -; cdr3_aa: CASSPARGFNEKLFF
v_call: TRBV30; j_call: TRBJ1-1; clone_size: few; cdr3_aa: CAWSQGSGAFF
v_call: TRBV19; j_call: TRBJ1-2; clone_size: -; cdr3_aa: CASSITGGTNYGYTF
v_call: TRBV9; j_call: TRBJ2-1; clone_size: -; cdr3_aa: CASSEGTGSINEQFF
v_call: TRBV24-1; j_call: TRBJ2-1; clone_size: -; cdr3_aa: CATTGTRRQEQFF
v_call: TRBV27; j_call: TRBJ2-1; clone_size: -; cdr3_aa: CASKPISGKIGNEQFF
v_call: TRBV19; j_call: TRBJ1-1; clone_size: -; cdr3_aa: CASSGQSNTEAFF
v_call: TRBV3-1/TRBV3-2; j_call: TRBJ2-1; clone_size: -; cdr3_aa: CASSQVTSGRAVSYNEQFF
v_call: TRBV27; j_call: TRBJ2-2; clone_size: -; cdr3_aa: CASKKDRGAVF
v_call: TRBV6-6; j_call: TRBJ1-1; clone_size: -; cdr3_aa: CASRRDSTANTEAFF
v_call: TRBV5-1; j_call: TRBJ1-1; clone_size: -; cdr3_aa: CASSDGTGITEAFF
v_call: TRBV29-1; j_call: TRBJ2-5; clone_size: few; cdr3_aa: CSVGAGTVYQETQYF
v_call: TRBV6-5; j_call: TRBJ2-2; clone_size: -; cdr3_aa: CASRDWTGNTGELFF
v_call: TRBV2; j_call: TRBJ1-1; clone_size: -; cdr3_aa: CASRGDRVNTEAFF
v_call: TRBV5-6; j_call: TRBJ2-7; clone_size: -; cdr3_aa: CASSLAGVYEQYF
v_call: TRBV5-5; j_call: TRBJ1-5; clone_size: -; cdr3_aa: CASSHQGIQPQHF
v_call: TRBV19; j_call: TRBJ2-3; clone_size: once; cdr3_aa: CASKYEGADTQYF
v_call: TRBV7-8; j_call: TRBJ1-4; clone_size: -; cdr3_aa: CASSSTGGVYEKLFF
v_call: TRBV10-1; j_call: TRBJ2-3; clone_size: -; cdr3_aa: CASMTSGGDTQYF
v_call: TRBV5-1; j_call: TRBJ2-2; clone_size: -; cdr3_aa: CASRATGTTNTGELFF
v_call: TRBV20-1; j_call: TRBJ1-2; clone_size: -; cdr3_aa: CSARGRNGYTF
v_call: TRBV5-1; j_call: TRBJ1-1; clone_size: -; cdr3_aa: CASSIGTANTEAFF
v_call: TRBV7-9; j_call: TRBJ2-3; clone_size: -; cdr3_aa: CASTQATDTQYF
v_call: TRBV5-6; j_call: TRBJ2-5; clone_size: -; cdr3_aa: CASTKLLSSGNQETQYF
v_call: TRBV7-2; j_call: TRBJ2-3; clone_size: -; cdr3_aa: CASSLDSSTDTQYF
v_call: TRBV7-2; j_call: TRBJ2-7; clone_size: -; cdr3_aa: CASSLVGQHYEQYF
v_call: TRBV5-6; j_call: TRBJ2-7; clone_size: few; cdr3_aa: CASSRGGIWEQYF
v_call: TRBV28; j_call: TRBJ2-3; clone_size: -; cdr3_aa: CASSQAGGSTDTQYF
v_call: TRBV6-4; j_call: TRBJ2-1; clone_size: many; cdr3_aa: CASSDSGGRGGNEQFF
v_call: TRBV3-1/TRBV3-2; j_call: TRBJ1-2; clone_size: -; cdr3_aa: CASSQDRSARGYGYTF
v_call: TRBV5-1; j_call: TRBJ2-2; clone_size: -; cdr3_aa: CASSFGYGELFF
v_call: TRBV2; j_call: TRBJ2-2; clone_size: -; cdr3_aa: CASSGDTTGELFF
v_call: TRBV6-5; j_call: TRBJ2-6; clone_size: few; cdr3_aa: CASSRGFGSDVLTF
v_call: TRBV5-1; j_call: TRBJ2-1; clone_size: -; cdr3_aa: CASSWARTGSYNEQFF
v_call: TRBV10-3; j_call: TRBJ2-2; clone_size: few; cdr3_aa: CAISESRKRIEDTNTGELFF
v_call: TRBV2; j_call: TRBJ1-3; clone_size: -; cdr3_aa: CASSYDRENTIYF
v_call: TRBV19; j_call: TRBJ1-2; clone_size: -; cdr3_aa: CASSSEMVGRDYGYTF
v_call: TRBV29-1; j_call: TRBJ1-1; clone_size: -; cdr3_aa: CSYKLTTRTEAFF
v_call: TRBV11-2; j_call: TRBJ2-1; clone_size: -; cdr3_aa: CASSPQGVEQFF
v_call: TRBV4-3; j_call: TRBJ2-3; clone_size: -; cdr3_aa: CASSQNRGMWGLSTDTQYF
v_call: TRBV6-5; j_call: TRBJ2-5; clone_size: -; cdr3_aa: CASSPRETQYF
v_call: TRBV5-4; j_call: TRBJ1-1; clone_size: -; cdr3_aa: CASSWSTSQGQGNTEAFF
v_call: TRBV11-2; j_call: TRBJ2-3; clone_size: -; cdr3_aa: CASSLGGIQSDTQYF
v_call: TRBV6-5; j_call: TRBJ1-1; clone_size: -; cdr3_aa: CASKSGQSNTEAFF
v_call: TRBV5-4; j_call: TRBJ1-1; clone_size: few; cdr3_aa: CASSPQEFLNTEAFF
v_call: TRBV7-3; j_call: TRBJ2-1; clone_size: -; cdr3_aa: CASSFVTGGNEQFF
v_call: TRBV30; j_call: TRBJ1-6; clone_size: -; cdr3_aa: CAWRRDRGAPNSPLHF
v_call: TRBV30; j_call: TRBJ1-6; clone_size: -; cdr3_aa: CAWTPAGRVRSYNSPLHF
v_call: TRBV19; j_call: TRBJ1-2; clone_size: -; cdr3_aa: CASTGQGLNYGYTF
v_call: TRBV14; j_call: TRBJ2-2; clone_size: -; cdr3_aa: CASSQAPGGITGELFF